The T cell receptor (beta chain) under discussion was sequenced for a study of long-term antiretroviral therapy in people with HIV. Findings of the study overall: The clones with expansion before ART were dominant in the repertoire at all time points. For ART adherence, viral resistance and therapy changes, no data were available.

Per germline, CDR1 MNHNS and CDR2 SASEGT. The V end lost 7 bases, the J end lost 8 bases, and 15 bases lay between the germline ends. The CDR3 sequence is 13 residues long. The immunoSEQ assay was v3.0, run at survey level. The assay was immunoSEQ multiplex PCR, and TCRdb's table has in-frame clones only and misses some. The sample lists 15,000 to 20,000 clones, approximately 80% seen once, with 15% to 20% in the top ten. In the United States, treatment was given to all participants with HIV. This clone was observed a single time. The antigen remains unidentified. This sequence originates from a man between 35 and 55 years old with HIV. The chain carries TRBV6-1 and TRBJ1-3; D is unclear. This sample comprised unsorted PBMCs, obtained just before starting antiretroviral therapy. The CDR3, as DNA: TGTGCCAGCACTTTCACGGACGGGGACACCATATATTTT. Amino acids: CASTFTDGDTIYF.